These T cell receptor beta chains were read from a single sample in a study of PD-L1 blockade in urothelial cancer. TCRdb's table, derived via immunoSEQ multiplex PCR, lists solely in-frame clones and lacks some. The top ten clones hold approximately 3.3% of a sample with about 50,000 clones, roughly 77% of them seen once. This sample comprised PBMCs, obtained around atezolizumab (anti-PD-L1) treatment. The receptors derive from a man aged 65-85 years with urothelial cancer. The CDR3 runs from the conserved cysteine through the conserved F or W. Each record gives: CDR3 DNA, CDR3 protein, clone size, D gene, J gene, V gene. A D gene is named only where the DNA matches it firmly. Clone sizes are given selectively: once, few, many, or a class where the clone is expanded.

TGTGCCATCAGTGATATGGCACCCAGCTCCTACGAGCAGTACTTC,CAISDMAPSSYEQYF,-,-,TRBJ2-7,TRBV10-3
TGCAGCGTTGAAGTTTCCCCGGACAGACACTATGGCTACACCTTC,CSVEVSPDRHYGYTF,-,-,TRBJ1-2,TRBV29-1
TGTGCCATCAGTGAGTCCGGGGGCGGGGGATCGGATACGCAGTATTTT,CAISESGGGGSDTQYF,-,-,TRBJ2-3,TRBV10-3
TGTGCCAGTAGTATAAACGTGTGGGCACAAGAGACCCAGTACTTC,CASSINVWAQETQYF,-,-,TRBJ2-5,TRBV19
TGTGCCAGCGGATTAGGAGGGGCGGGGGAAAAACTGTTTTTT,CASGLGGAGEKLFF,few,-,TRBJ1-4,TRBV5-6
TGTGCCAGCAGCGGCCAGGGGGGCAATCAGCCCCAGCATTTT,CASSGQGGNQPQHF,-,TRBD1,TRBJ1-5,TRBV7-2
TGTGCCAGCGGACAGGGGGATGACACTGAAGCTTTCTTT,CASGQGDDTEAFF,few,TRBD1,TRBJ1-1,TRBV9
TGTGCCAGCAGCAGACAGGGACAGGGAAGCACAGATACGCAGTATTTT,CASSRQGQGSTDTQYF,few,TRBD1,TRBJ2-3,TRBV7-2
TGTGCCAGAAGCTTGACAGTACTTAGCAATCAGCCCCAGCATTTT,CARSLTVLSNQPQHF,-,-,TRBJ1-5,TRBV5-3
TGTGCCAGCAGCTCCGACCTGGGACTCGTCTACGAGCAGTACTTC,CASSSDLGLVYEQYF,few,-,TRBJ2-7,TRBV7-2
TGTGCCAGCAGCATCCTTCCCGGGCCGGGATGCGGGGGGGCCGGTTGGACCGGGGAGCTGTTTTTT,CASSILPGPGCGGAGWTGELFF,-,-,TRBJ2-2,TRBV21-1
TGTGCCAGCAGCTTACAGCAGGGAATCGCCTACGAGCAGTACTTC,CASSLQQGIAYEQYF,once,-,TRBJ2-7,TRBV7-6
TGTGCCAGCAGCTTAGTGGGACTAGCGGGAGGGAGATACAATGAGCAGTTCTTC,CASSLVGLAGGRYNEQFF,-,TRBD2,TRBJ2-1,TRBV13
TGTGCCAGCAGTTCCCTCCACGGGACAGGGGACGAAAAACTGTTTTTT,CASSSLHGTGDEKLFF,-,TRBD1,TRBJ1-4,TRBV28
TGTGCCAGCTCAAACAGGGGAGGACGGAACACTGAAGCTTTCTTT,CASSNRGGRNTEAFF,-,TRBD1,TRBJ1-1,TRBV18
TGTGCCAGCAGTGAAGGGGACAGGGTGAACACTGAAGCTTTCTTT,CASSEGDRVNTEAFF,-,TRBD1,TRBJ1-1,TRBV25-1
TGTGCTAGCAGCCGGGACAGGGGAGGAGAGACCCAGTACTTC,CASSRDRGGETQYF,once,TRBD1,TRBJ2-5,TRBV7-7
TGTGCCAGCAGGGCCCAGCGTGCTGGGGAGCTGTTTTTT,CASRAQRAGELFF,-,-,TRBJ2-2,TRBV14
TGTGCCAGCAGCCAAGATAAGAGGTTGATTAGTCAAGAGACCCAGTACTTC,CASSQDKRLISQETQYF,-,-,TRBJ2-5,TRBV14
TGTGCCAGCAGCAGAGGGATGCCCCATCAGCCCCAGCATTTT,CASSRGMPHQPQHF,once,-,TRBJ1-5,TRBV6-6
TGCGCCAGCAGCTTGGTAGGGACAGGGGTCTATGGCTACACCTTC,CASSLVGTGVYGYTF,-,TRBD1,TRBJ1-2,TRBV5-1
TGTGCCAGTATGCTCGACAGACCGAACACCGGGGAGCTGTTTTTT,CASMLDRPNTGELFF,-,-,TRBJ2-2,TRBV19
TGTGCCAGCAGCCAGGGACAGGCCATAACGAGGAGCTTTTTCTTT,CASSQGQAITRSFFF,-,TRBD1,TRBJ1-1,TRBV11-1
TGTGCCAGCAGAAAGTCAGGGGACACCGGGGAGCTGTTTTTT,CASRKSGDTGELFF,-,-,TRBJ2-2,TRBV28
TGTGCCATCAGTGATCGGCAGGGCGGAATCAGCACAGATACGCAGTATTTT,CAISDRQGGISTDTQYF,-,-,TRBJ2-3,TRBV10-3